This T cell receptor (beta chain) was profiled in a study of T cells in Graves' hyperthyroidism and ophthalmopathy. Study-wide context: Once the initial diagnosis was made, peripheral blood was obtained before any treatment. Study conclusions and caveats: Using 13 V-J features, a model discriminated ophthalmopathy from stable hyperthyroidism. The model forecast ophthalmopathy, anticipating it by a median roughly 6.3 months before onset.

TCR beta CDR3 regions were amplified from RNA transcripts. The HTBI primer set was used in a first-round RT-PCR of the TCR CDR3. TCRdb itself ran the multiplex PCR reads through MiXCR, one entry per CDR3 protein. The sample consists of fewer than 450,000 distinct CDR3 sequences, approximately 16% of them appearing once. On this clonotype itself: Its antigen is unidentified.

Fresh peripheral blood, around 9.3 ml, was the source of the PBMCs. Germline CDR1 and CDR2: MNHNS and SASEGT. V was pared by 8 bases and J by 5 bases, with 9 bases between. The CDR3 runs to 12 residues. The specimen was blood. This clonotype was sampled from a woman in her sixties with Graves' ophthalmopathy. The chain couples TRBV6-1 to TRBJ2-2; no firm D call. CDR3 loop: CASGPETGELFF. In nucleotides, the CDR3 is TGTGCCAGCGGGCCGGAAACCGGGGAGCTGTTTTTT.